This is a list of T cell receptor beta chains from one sample in a study of T cells after yellow fever vaccination. In TCRdb, the 5' RACE reads were re-called with MiXCR into one record per CDR3 protein. The table has 500,000 to 650,000 distinct CDR3 sequences, roughly a sixth seen once; the top ten hold roughly 17%. The starting material was PBMCs, obtained 4 to 6 days after the first yellow fever vaccination. The receptors here all came from a man between 18 and 29 years old who received the YFV17D yellow fever vaccine. The CDR3 runs from the conserved cysteine through the conserved F or W. A D gene is named only where the DNA matches it firmly. Only part of the rows carry a size: once, few, many, or a class if the clone is expanded.

v_gene	abundance	j_gene	d_gene	CDR3nt	CDR3aa
TRBV12-3/TRBV12-4	NA	TRBJ1-2	NA	TGTGCCAGCAGTTTTATGACAGCTAACTCTGGCTACACCTTC	CASSFMTANSGYTF
TRBV7-7	NA	TRBJ2-2	NA	TGTGCCAGCAGCTTTTCGGTCACCGGGGAGCTGTTTTTT	CASSFSVTGELFF
TRBV5-6	NA	TRBJ1-2	NA	TGTGCCAGCAGTTACGGGCCGATCAACACCTTC	CASSYGPINTF
TRBV3-1	NA	TRBJ2-7	NA	TGTGCCAGCAGCCACGCTTTGGGACGAACGGACGAGCAGCACTTC	CASSHALGRTDEQHF
TRBV4-1	NA	TRBJ2-1	NA	TGCGCCAGCAGCCCGGAGGGGCGCAACAATGAGCAGTTCTTC	CASSPEGRNNEQFF
TRBV20-1	few	TRBJ2-7	NA	TGCAGTGCTAGCCCCCGAGGACGGGAATCCTACGAGCAGTACTTC	CSASPRGRESYEQYF
TRBV10-3	NA	TRBJ1-4	NA	TGTGCCATCAGTGACGGGCGTAATGAAAAACTGTTTTTT	CAISDGRNEKLFF
TRBV18	NA	TRBJ2-1	NA	TGTGCCAGCTCCCCGAGGGTCACCTACAATGAGCAGTTCTTC	CASSPRVTYNEQFF
TRBV10-3	few	TRBJ2-1	TRBD1	TGTGCCACGGAGAAGGGGGCCGGCAATGAGCAGTTCTTC	CATEKGAGNEQFF
TRBV6-5	NA	TRBJ2-2	TRBD1	TGTGCCAGCAGTTACTCGGGGACAGGGGGCCTCACCGGGGAGCTGTTTTTT	CASSYSGTGGLTGELFF
TRBV5-4	NA	TRBJ2-3	NA	TGTGCCAGCAGCTATAGGGCAGGGACAGATACGCAGTATTTT	CASSYRAGTDTQYF
TRBV12-3/TRBV12-4	few	TRBJ2-1	NA	TGTGCCAGCAGTTTCGCGGGGGCCCCAACGGATGAGCAGTTCTTC	CASSFAGAPTDEQFF
TRBV25-1	NA	TRBJ2-3	NA	TGTGCCAGCAGTGAAAGGGGCTTCGCAGATACGCAGTATTTT	CASSERGFADTQYF
TRBV5-1	once	TRBJ2-3	NA	TGCGCCAGCAGCTTGGTGCGGCAGGGAGCGGGCACAGATACGCAGTATTTT	CASSLVRQGAGTDTQYF
TRBV5-1	many	TRBJ2-3	TRBD2	TGCGCCAGCAGCTTGGCCGGGACTAGCGGCACAGATACGCAGTATTTT	CASSLAGTSGTDTQYF
TRBV18	NA	TRBJ1-5	NA	TGTGCCAGCTCACCGCGACAGGCCGATCAGCCCCAGCATTTT	CASSPRQADQPQHF
TRBV12-3/TRBV12-4	few	TRBJ2-4	NA	TGTGCCAGCAAAGACGGAATAGCCAAAAACATTCAGTACTTC	CASKDGIAKNIQYF
TRBV4-1	few	TRBJ2-3	NA	TGCGCCAGCAGCCTGAATCTAGACGGGGATACGCAGTATTTT	CASSLNLDGDTQYF
TRBV3-1	NA	TRBJ2-1	TRBD2	TGTGCCAGCAGCCACGGCGGGGGGGAGTACAATGAGCAGTTCTTC	CASSHGGGEYNEQFF
TRBV20-1	NA	TRBJ1-5	NA	TGCAGTGCCCCGGAAGCTTATGATAGCAATCAGCCCCAGCATTTT	CSAPEAYDSNQPQHF
TRBV20-1	NA	TRBJ1-1	TRBD1	TGCAGTGCTAGAGATCGCCGACAGGGCTATACTGAAGCTTTCTTT	CSARDRRQGYTEAFF
TRBV9	few	TRBJ1-1	NA	TGTGCCAGCAGCGTAGAAGGGGGGGTTCGGGAAGCTTTCTTT	CASSVEGGVREAFF
TRBV27	NA	TRBJ1-1	TRBD1	TGTGCCAGCAGTTCCCTACAGGGGCCCACTGAAGCTTTCTTT	CASSSLQGPTEAFF
TRBV6-1	once	TRBJ2-3	TRBD2	TGTGCCAGCAAATCTAGCGGGCGTACTAGCACAGATACGCAGTATTTT	CASKSSGRTSTDTQYF
TRBV5-1	NA	TRBJ1-1	NA	TGCGCCAGCAACCCAGCGGGGGTCGCGAACACTGAAGCTTTCTTT	CASNPAGVANTEAFF
TRBV4-1	many	TRBJ1-5	TRBD1	TGCGCCAGCAGCCCAACCCCAGGGGGATATCAGCCCCAGCATTTT	CASSPTPGGYQPQHF
TRBV28	NA	TRBJ1-1	NA	TGTGCCAGCAGTTTAGAGAGGGGAGGGTATAGGAATGAAGCTTTCTTT	CASSLERGGYRNEAFF